This T cell receptor (beta chain) was captured in a study of blood T cell dynamics during melanoma immunotherapy. Study background: Standard first-line treatment here was pembrolizumab or nivolumab plus ipilimumab in metastatic melanoma. General observations from the study: The study could not tell melanoma-specific clones from general immune activation.

Unmatched junction bases numbered 13, after V lost 5 bases and J lost 8 bases. The CDR3 has 15 residues. Germline assignment: CDR1 SGHRS and CDR2 YFSETQ. Each bulk PBMC sample had approximately 0.35 ug DNA loaded. Measured with immunoSEQ multiplex PCR; TCRdb has only the in-frame clones, and not every one. The table shows roughly 14,000 clones, with approximately 88% occurring only once. Time point: week 3, after first cycle of checkpoint inhibitor. Note on this clone: As yet, its antigen is unknown.

This clonotype was obtained from a human donor with melanoma. The V call is TRBV5-1, the J call TRBJ2-1; 7 nucleotides align to TRBD2. Material: blood, obtained from a patient treated with checkpoint blockade. CDR3 coding DNA: TGCGCCAGCAGTAAGCGGGGCGGTTCAAGAGATGAGCAGTTCTTC. Translating it yields CASSKRGGSRDEQFF.